These T cell receptor beta chains were read from a single sample in a study of T-cell memory formation after mild COVID-19. TCRdb reprocessed the 5' RACE reads with MiXCR, giving one entry per CDR3 protein. The table records roughly 560,000 distinct CDR3 sequences, over 20% of them present only once. Sequencing was carried out using PBMCs or a T cell subset sorted from them (not recorded which). The receptor source for this set is an adult woman who had mild COVID-19 (a few samples of this study predate the infection). Cell type and time point are not known. The CDR3 runs from the conserved cysteine through the conserved F or W. The order of the fields is D gene, J gene, clone size, V gene, CDR3 protein, CDR3 DNA. The D gene is left open where the match is weak. Size is omitted from some rows. Given values are once, few, many or a class for expanded clones.

>NA|TRBJ2-3|many|TRBV12-3/TRBV12-4
CASSFGEASTDTQYF
TGTGCCAGCAGTTTCGGGGAGGCGAGCACAGATACGCAGTATTTT
>TRBD1|TRBJ2-3|many|TRBV12-3/TRBV12-4
CASSFGTGDSDTQYF
TGTGCCAGCAGTTTTGGGACAGGAGACTCAGATACGCAGTATTTT
>NA|TRBJ1-1|NA|TRBV5-1
CASSGGSPDTEAFF
TGCGCCAGCAGCGGGGGTAGTCCGGACACTGAAGCTTTCTTT
>TRBD2|TRBJ2-1|few|TRBV5-6
CASSLGRAGLRYNEQFF
TGTGCCAGCAGCTTGGGCCGAGCGGGGTTACGCTACAATGAGCAGTTCTTC
>TRBD1|TRBJ1-2|NA|TRBV24-1
CATSEIGDSPYYGYTF
TGTGCCACCAGTGAAATTGGGGACAGCCCTTACTATGGCTACACCTTC
>NA|TRBJ2-3|few|TRBV6-6
CASSPPVTGEDTQYF
TGTGCCAGCAGCCCCCCCGTAACGGGAGAGGATACGCAGTATTTT
>TRBD1|TRBJ2-7|few|TRBV20-1
CSAGQENYEQYF
TGCAGTGCCGGACAGGAGAACTACGAGCAGTACTTC
>NA|TRBJ2-7|few|TRBV4-2
CASSQSPYEQYF
TGTGCCAGCAGCCAAAGTCCCTACGAGCAGTACTTC
>NA|TRBJ1-3|few|TRBV12-3/TRBV12-4
CASIEAGSSGNTIYF
TGTGCCAGCATCGAAGCGGGGAGCTCTGGAAACACCATATATTTT
>TRBD2|TRBJ2-3|few|TRBV5-1
CASSFGAGVRADTQYF
TGCGCCAGCAGCTTCGGGGCGGGGGTGAGGGCAGATACGCAGTATTTT
>TRBD1|TRBJ1-3|NA|TRBV15
CATSRRQGPDSGNTIYF
TGTGCCACCAGCAGAAGACAGGGTCCCGACTCTGGAAACACCATATATTTT
>TRBD1|TRBJ1-1|few|TRBV29-1
CSVEKQGAVAFF
TGCAGCGTTGAAAAACAGGGGGCGGTTGCTTTCTTT
>NA|TRBJ1-2|NA|TRBV6-5
CASSYSFGAYGYTF
TGTGCCAGCAGTTACTCTTTCGGGGCGTATGGCTACACCTTC
>TRBD1|TRBJ1-5|NA|TRBV12-3/TRBV12-4
CASSGRTGSNQPQHF
TGTGCCAGCAGTGGAAGGACAGGTAGCAATCAGCCCCAGCATTTT
>NA|TRBJ2-7|many|TRBV7-8
CASSFRFRPFTYEQYF
TGTGCCAGCAGCTTTCGTTTCAGGCCTTTTACCTACGAGCAGTACTTC
>TRBD2|TRBJ2-1|NA|TRBV7-7
CASSRSGRDPNEQFF
TGTGCTAGCAGCAGAAGCGGGAGGGATCCTAATGAGCAGTTCTTC
>TRBD1|TRBJ1-3|few|TRBV30
CAWTLRTGVFSGNTIYF
TGTGCCTGGACTCTCCGGACAGGGGTCTTCTCTGGAAACACCATATATTTT
>NA|TRBJ2-2|few|TRBV23-1
CASSRVTGNTGELFF
TGCGCCAGCAGTCGTGTGACAGGGAACACCGGGGAGCTGTTTTTT
>NA|TRBJ2-3|NA|TRBV5-1
CASSLYGPTDTQYF
TGCGCCAGCAGCTTGTACGGGCCCACAGATACGCAGTATTTT
>NA|TRBJ2-7|few|TRBV10-3
CAISESRGGDEQYF
TGTGCCATCAGTGAATCCAGGGGAGGGGACGAGCAGTACTTC
>NA|TRBJ2-2|few|TRBV30
CALSGGTGELFF
TGTGCCTTAAGTGGTGGCACCGGGGAGCTGTTTTTT
>NA|TRBJ1-2|NA|TRBV7-9
CASRPAGAGYTF
TGTGCCAGCAGGCCGGCCGGGGCTGGCTACACCTTC
>TRBD1|TRBJ2-7|NA|TRBV10-3
CATGQLPYEQYF
TGTGCCACGGGACAGCTCCCCTACGAGCAGTACTTC
>TRBD2|TRBJ2-1|NA|TRBV6-2/TRBV6-3
CASKTLAGAGEQFF
TGTGCCAGCAAGACACTAGCGGGAGCTGGTGAGCAGTTCTTC
>NA|TRBJ2-1|few|TRBV4-3
CASSQGAGHNEQFF
TGCGCCAGCAGCCAAGGAGCGGGTCACAATGAGCAGTTCTTC
>NA|TRBJ2-1|NA|TRBV29-1
CSVEREQFF
TGCAGCGTTGAGCGGGAGCAGTTCTTC
>TRBD1|TRBJ2-2|many|TRBV7-3
CASSPTGGDNTGELFF
TGTGCCAGCAGCCCGACAGGGGGGGATAACACCGGGGAGCTGTTTTTT
>TRBD2|TRBJ2-3|few|TRBV18
CASSPPRTSRPDTQYF
TGTGCCAGCTCACCACCTCGGACTAGCCGGCCAGATACGCAGTATTTT
>TRBD1|TRBJ1-1|NA|TRBV19
CASNRDRRWDTEAFF
TGTGCCAGTAATCGGGACAGGCGGTGGGACACTGAAGCTTTCTTT
>NA|TRBJ1-2|few|TRBV7-9
CASSLEVLDTF
TGTGCCAGCAGCTTAGAGGTCTTAGACACCTTC
>NA|TRBJ2-5|NA|TRBV2
CASTSFVNGGETQYF
TGTGCCAGCACCTCCTTTGTGAACGGGGGAGAGACCCAGTACTTC
>NA|TRBJ2-7|NA|TRBV9
CASSGPGHPYEQYF
TGTGCCAGCAGCGGTCCGGGACATCCCTACGAGCAGTACTTC
>TRBD1|TRBJ2-7|few|TRBV7-9
CASSSPLGDSYYEQYF
TGTGCCAGCAGCTCCCCCCTAGGGGACAGTTACTACGAGCAGTACTTC
>NA|TRBJ1-2|NA|TRBV5-1
CASTPESGTYGYTF
TGCGCCAGCACACCGGAAAGTGGGACCTATGGCTACACCTTC
>TRBD1|TRBJ2-7|NA|TRBV11-3
CASSTAGTGFGEQYF
TGTGCCAGCAGCACCGCCGGGACAGGGTTCGGGGAGCAGTACTTC
>NA|TRBJ2-3|few|TRBV12-3/TRBV12-4
CASSLGLAGQYF
TGTGCCAGCAGTTTAGGGCTCGCGGGGCAGTATTTT
>TRBD2|TRBJ2-5|NA|TRBV20-1
CSARSGRAEEGETQYF
TGCAGTGCTCGTAGCGGGAGGGCCGAGGAGGGTGAGACCCAGTACTTC
>NA|TRBJ2-2|few|TRBV7-9
CASSLTRAETGELFF
TGTGCCAGCAGCTTAACCAGGGCAGAGACCGGGGAGCTGTTTTTT
>TRBD1|TRBJ2-7|NA|TRBV9
CASSGRGQTGGEQYF
TGTGCCAGCAGCGGCCGGGGACAGACTGGCGGCGAGCAGTACTTC
>NA|TRBJ2-2|many|TRBV5-1
CASSLLPGTNTGELFF
TGCGCCAGCAGCTTGTTACCCGGGACCAACACCGGGGAGCTGTTTTTT
>NA|TRBJ1-1|many|TRBV29-1
CSVVVGGSYTEAFF
TGCAGCGTTGTGGTTGGGGGATCTTACACTGAAGCTTTCTTT
>TRBD2|TRBJ2-7|NA|TRBV4-3
CASSQDLGEGNEQYF
TGCGCCAGCAGCCAAGATTTGGGGGAGGGGAACGAGCAGTACTTC
>TRBD1|TRBJ1-5|many|TRBV20-1
CSARTIGTGYNQPQHF
TGCAGTGCTAGAACCATAGGGACAGGATACAATCAGCCCCAGCATTTT
>NA|TRBJ2-1|NA|TRBV27
CASSSPGGGHNEQFF
TGTGCCAGCAGTAGCCCCGGCGGGGGCCACAATGAGCAGTTCTTC
>TRBD1|TRBJ2-5|many|TRBV5-4
CASSSGTGEETQYF
TGTGCCAGCAGTTCCGGGACAGGGGAAGAGACCCAGTACTTC
>TRBD1|TRBJ1-1|NA|TRBV5-1
CASSSSGGKSTEAFF
TGCGCCAGCAGCTCGTCAGGGGGCAAGAGCACTGAAGCTTTCTTT
>NA|TRBJ2-6|NA|TRBV28
CASSYSGYGANVLTF
TGTGCCAGCAGTTATTCGGGGTACGGGGCCAACGTCCTGACTTTC
>NA|TRBJ1-6|NA|TRBV30
CAWSTLAERRSPLHF
TGTGCCTGGAGTACCCTTGCGGAAAGAAGGTCACCCCTCCACTTT
>TRBD2|TRBJ2-1|NA|TRBV4-1
CASSQVSGGRNYNEQFF
TGCGCCAGCAGCCAAGTAAGCGGGGGCCGTAACTACAATGAGCAGTTCTTC